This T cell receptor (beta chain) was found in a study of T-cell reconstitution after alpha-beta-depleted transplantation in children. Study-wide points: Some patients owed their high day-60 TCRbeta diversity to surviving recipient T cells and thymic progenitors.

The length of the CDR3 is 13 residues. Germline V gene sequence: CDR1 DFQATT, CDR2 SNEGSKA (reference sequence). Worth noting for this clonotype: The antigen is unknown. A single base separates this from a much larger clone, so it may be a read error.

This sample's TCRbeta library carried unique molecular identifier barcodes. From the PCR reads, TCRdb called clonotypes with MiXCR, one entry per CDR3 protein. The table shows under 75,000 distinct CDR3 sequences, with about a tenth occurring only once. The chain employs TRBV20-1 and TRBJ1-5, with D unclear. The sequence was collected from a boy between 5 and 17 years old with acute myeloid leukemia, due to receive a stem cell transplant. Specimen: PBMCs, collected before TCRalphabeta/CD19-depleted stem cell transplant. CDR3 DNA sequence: TGCAGTGCTAGCCTTTCCGCCAATCATCCCCAGCATTTT. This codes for CSASLSANHPQHF.